The 17 T cell receptor beta chains listed next were all sequenced from one sample in a study of prognosis after radiotherapy for stage I lung cancer. Researchers used two-round multiplex PCR to amplify TCR beta CDR3 starting from genomic DNA. The authors ran first-round PCR with primers specific to each TRBV and TRBJ gene. TCRdb re-called the multiplex PCR reads with MiXCR, one entry per CDR3 protein. Of roughly 38,000 distinct CDR3 sequences detected, about 24% appear once; the ten largest clones hold 25% to 30%. The sample consisted of PBMCs, taken before or after stereotactic body radiation therapy (not recorded which). The receptors derive from a donor aged 50 or older with non-small cell lung cancer.

This clonotype was picked up many times. This rearrangement joins TRBV7-3 to TRBJ1-3; D gene uncertain. Trimming left V 3 bases short and J 6 bases short, with 15 bases between. Looked up from germline, CDR1 is SGHTA and CDR2 is FQGTGA. The CDR3 has 15 residues. The CDR3 loop is CASSLVAGASNTIYF. For the CDR3, the DNA is TGTGCCAGCAGCTTGGTAGCTGGAGCCTCAAACACCATATATTTT.

This clonotype was seen once. The chain recombines TRBV6-1 with TRBJ2-7; D is perhaps TRBD1 or TRBD2 (5 bases each). CDR1 is MNHNS, CDR2 SASEGT, per germline. V was clipped by 6 bases and J by 6 bases, with 18 bases between them. The CDR3 has 14 amino acids. The CDR3 coding sequence is TGTGCCAGCAGACCCGGCAATCTTGGGGGCGAGCAGTACTTC. Protein product: CASRPGNLGGEQYF.

This clonotype was recorded many times. This chain links TRBV2 with TRBJ2-1; D call uncertain. This CDR3 contains 13 residues. Per the germline V gene, CDR1 is SNHLY and CDR2 is FYNNEI. The V gene lost 2 bases and the J gene lost 6 bases, with 8 bases spanning the gap. The CDR3 loop reads CASSESLINEQFF. The CDR3 coding sequence is TGTGCCAGCAGTGAAAGTCTGATCAATGAGCAGTTCTTC.

This clonotype came up many times. The CDR3 DNA reads TGTGCCAGCAGCCCTATTTCAGGACAGCGACAATTCTATGGCTACACCTTC. It encodes CASSPISGQRQFYGYTF. This chain uses TRBV14 with TRBJ1-2; D possibly corresponds to TRBD1 (6 bases). In germline, CDR1 is SGHDN, CDR2 FVKESK. This CDR3 comprises 17 residues. The V end lost 4 bases, the J end lost 4 bases, and 22 bases lay between the germline ends.

This clonotype was found many times. V is TRBV9 and J is TRBJ2-5; 14 bases align to TRBD2. Germline trimming cut 4 bases from V and 5 bases from J; bases unmatched to any gene: 10. The CDR3 spans 17 residues. The germline CDR1 and CDR2 sequences are SGDLS and YYNGEE. The CDR3 sequence is CASSNNRLAGGDETQYF. The CDR3 DNA sequence: TGTGCCAGCAGCAACAACAGACTAGCGGGAGGGGACGAGACCCAGTACTTC.

This clonotype was seen repeatedly, ten times or more. This chain links TRBV20-1 with TRBJ2-1; D uncertain. Germline-derived CDR1 and CDR2 are DFQATT and SNEGSKA (reference sequence). The CDR3 consists of 12 residues. Trimming took 6 bases from V and 4 from J, leaving 10 bases between them. The CDR3: CSAGLPYNEQFF. In DNA form, the CDR3 reads TGCAGTGCAGGGCTACCGTACAATGAGCAGTTCTTC.

This chain uses TRBV20-1 with TRBJ1-2; perhaps TRBD1 as D (5 bases). The CDR3 is made up of 16 amino acids. The germline V and J ends were trimmed by 0 bases and 5 bases, with 19 bases remaining between them. Germline V gives CDR1 DFQATT, CDR2 SNEGSKA (reference sequence). CDR3 sequence (DNA): TGCAGTGCTAGAGAACCGGAGGCAGGGAACGGTTATGGCTACACCTTC. Protein product: CSAREPEAGNGYGYTF.

This clonotype has ten or more counts. The chain combines TRBV7-9 with TRBJ2-7; D may be TRBD2 (5 bases). V was pared by 5 bases and J by 5 bases, with 19 bases between. Germline CDR1 and CDR2: SEHNR and FQNEAQ (reference sequence). CDR3 length: 15 residues. The CDR3 coding sequence is TGTGCCAGCAGCCCCCTGGGAGCCCGACTCAACGAGCAGTACTTC. Protein sequence: CASSPLGARLNEQYF.

This clonotype was counted ten times or more. The chain couples TRBV19 to TRBJ1-1, with TRBD1 as a possible D gene (5 bases). Trimming left V 3 bases short and J 4 bases short, with 9 bases between. This CDR3 contains 13 residues. CDR1 and CDR2 from the germline V gene are LNHDA and SQIVND (reference sequence). Written as DNA, the CDR3 is TGTGCCAGTAGTATGCCCGGGGGCACTGAAGCTTTCTTT. The encoded protein is CASSMPGGTEAFF.

Many counts were recorded for this clonotype. The chain combines TRBV5-1 with TRBJ2-3; no definite D call. The CDR3 is made up of 14 amino acids. The V and J ends lost 4 bases and 2 bases respectively, with 11 bases between them. Germline CDR1 is SGHRS and CDR2 is YFSETQ. The CDR3 spells CASSPDTSTDTQYF. CDR3 sequence (DNA): TGCGCCAGCAGCCCAGACACTTCCACAGATACGCAGTATTTT.

This clonotype was seen many times. The chain is built from TRBV20-1 and TRBJ2-3; tentatively, D is TRBD1 or TRBD2 (6 bases each). V lost 5 bases, J lost 5 bases, and 20 bases lay in between. The germline V gene encodes CDR1 DFQATT and CDR2 SNEGSKA (reference sequence). The CDR3 runs 15 residues. The CDR3, as DNA: TGCAGTGCTCATTTGGGCAGGGGAGGTGGAGATACGCAGTATTTT. The encoded protein is CSAHLGRGGGDTQYF.

This clonotype occurred many times. Here the CDR3 DNA reads TGTGCCAGCAGCTTAGGAGGGGTCAACACTGAAGCTTTCTTT. This translates into CASSLGGVNTEAFF. The chain links TRBV11-2 to TRBJ1-1, with a weak D call TRBD1 (5 bases). CDR3 size: 14 residues. The germline V and J ends were trimmed by 1 base and 2 bases, with 8 bases remaining between them. CDR1 is SGHAT, CDR2 FQNNGV, per germline.

This clonotype was counted ten times or more. V gene TRBV10-2 combines with J gene TRBJ2-2, with 10 nucleotides matching TRBD1. CDR1 and CDR2 (germline): WSHSY, SAAADI. The V segment lost 3 bases and the J segment 6 bases; nucleotides outside the gene matches: 10. The CDR3 runs 17 residues. This CDR3 is CASSDLAGTGVAGELFF. The DNA of the CDR3 is TGCGCCAGCAGTGACTTAGCCGGGACAGGGGTGGCCGGGGAGCTGTTTTTT.

This clonotype is labeled as large. DNA for the CDR3: TGCGCCAGCAGCTCTCAAATGGACGGTTACAATGAGCAGTTCTTC. Translating it yields CASSSQMDGYNEQFF. The rearrangement joins TRBV5-1 to TRBJ2-1; D not certain. V was trimmed by 3 bases and J by 4 bases, leaving 14 bases between them. CDR1 and CDR2 from the germline V gene are SGHRS and YFSETQ. The CDR3 is 15 amino acids.

This chain joins TRBV2 and TRBJ1-2, with D uncertain. V lost 8 bases to trimming and J lost 6 bases, with 16 bases between them. Germline CDR1 SNHLY, CDR2 FYNNEI. CDR3 length: 13 residues. The CDR3 DNA reads as TGTGCCAGCGGTCCCTTTAGGGAGCATGGCTACACCTTC. This codes for CASGPFREHGYTF. Complete variable domain (other parts from reference TRBV2 and TRBJ1-2): EPEVTQTPSHQVTQMGQEVILRCVPISNHLYFYWYRQILGQKVEFLVSFYNNEISEKSEIFDDQFSVERPDGSNFTLKIRSTKLEDSAMYFCASGPFREHGYTFGSGTRLTVV.

In this sample, this clonotype turned up many times. The chain couples TRBV9 to TRBJ1-4; D is perhaps TRBD1 (5 bases). This CDR3 is built from 14 residues. CDR1 and CDR2 (germline): SGDLS, YYNGEE. Trimming took 2 bases from V and 7 from J, leaving 12 bases between them. The CDR3 loop reads CASSVGTGAEKLFF. For the CDR3, the DNA is TGTGCCAGCAGCGTTGGAACTGGGGCTGAAAAACTGTTTTTT. The full variable domain, in which reference TRBV9 and TRBJ1-4 provide the parts outside the CDR3, is DSGVTQTPKHLITATGQRVTLRCSPRSGDLSVYWYQQSLDQGLQFLIQYYNGEERAKGNILERFSAQQFPDLHSELNLSSLELGDSALYFCASSVGTGAEKLFFGSGTQLSVL.

At least ten counts were recorded for this clonotype. This chain connects TRBV28 to TRBJ2-6; TRBD1 matches at 10 bases. Germline values: CDR1 MDHEN, CDR2 SYDVKM. This CDR3 region has 16 residues. V lost 8 bases, J lost 3 bases, and 7 bases stayed unmatched. CDR3 in amino acids: CASSDRGLFGANVLTF. CDR3 sequence (DNA): TGTGCCAGCTCCGACAGGGGGCTTTTTGGGGCCAACGTCCTGACTTTC. Full variable domain (outside the CDR3, taken from reference TRBV28 and TRBJ2-6): DVKVTQSSRYLVKRTGEKVFLECVQDMDHENMFWYRQDPGLGLRLIYFSYDVKMKEKGDIPEGYSVSREKKERFSLILESASTNQTSMYLCASSDRGLFGANVLTFGAGSRLTVL.